This passage covers 5 T cell receptor beta chains from one sample sequenced in a study of blood T cell repertoires in COVID-19. Libraries were prepared by immunoSEQ multiplex PCR; TCRdb keeps only in-frame clonotypes and omits some of them. The table shows about 78,000 clones, with less than 95% occurring only once. The specimen sequenced was peripheral blood. The receptors derive from a woman aged 45-59 years in a cohort sampled during active COVID-19.

This chain uses TRBV6-5 with TRBJ1-5; D may be TRBD1 (5 bases). Germline V gives CDR1 MNHEY, CDR2 SVGAGI. V shed 3 bases and J shed 3 bases, with 9 bases lying between them. This CDR3 contains 14 residues. The CDR3 sequence: CASSYQGFNQPQHF. The CDR3 DNA is TGTGCCAGCAGTTATCAGGGTTTCAATCAGCCCCAGCATTTT.

The rearrangement joins TRBV2 to TRBJ2-2, with TRBD2 identical over 7 bases. Germline trimming cut 7 bases from V and 0 bases from J; bases unmatched to any gene: 11. The CDR3 sequence is 17 residues long. The V gene's germline CDR1 is SNHLY and CDR2 FYNNEI. Written as DNA, the CDR3 is TGTGCCAGCAAGCGGGGTCAGGGCAGAGCGAACACCGGGGAGCTGTTTTTT. It encodes CASKRGQGRANTGELFF.

This clone is a singleton in its sample. The chain has TRBV5-4 and TRBJ2-7; D remains unclear. There are 14 residues in the CDR3. Germline values: CDR1 SGHNT, CDR2 YYREEE (reference sequence). The V end lost 2 bases, the J end lost 1 base, and 10 bases lay between the germline ends. CDR3 sequence (DNA): TGTGCCAGCAGCTTTCAGAAAAATTCCTACGAGCAGTACTTC. This encodes CASSFQKNSYEQYF.

This clone has only a few counts. The chain joins TRBV5-1 to TRBJ2-1; 7 bases map to TRBD2. The CDR3 extends over 18 amino acids. The germline gives CDR1 SGHRS, CDR2 YFSETQ. Trimming cost V 2 bases and J 2 bases; bases outside gene matches: 13. Here the CDR3 reads CASSFLGGTNTPYNEQFF. The CDR3 coding sequence is TGCGCCAGCAGCTTTCTGGGAGGGACTAACACTCCCTACAATGAGCAGTTCTTC.

V gene TRBV2 combines with J gene TRBJ2-5; 9 nucleotides agree with TRBD1. After removal of 4 bases from V and 4 bases from J, the junction contained 7 bases not matched to a gene. Germline CDR1 is SNHLY and CDR2 is FYNNEI. The CDR3 is made up of 15 amino acids. Here the CDR3 reads CASSVGTGYTETQYF. CDR3 DNA: TGTGCCAGCAGTGTCGGGACAGGGTATACAGAGACCCAGTACTTC. Using reference TRBV2 and TRBJ2-5 for the parts outside the CDR3, the full variable domain is EPEVTQTPSHQVTQMGQEVILRCVPISNHLYFYWYRQILGQKVEFLVSFYNNEISEKSEIFDDQFSVERPDGSNFTLKIRSTKLEDSAMYFCASSVGTGYTETQYFGPGTRLLVL.